The 14 T cell receptor beta chains listed next were all sequenced from one sample in a study of T cells in Graves' hyperthyroidism and ophthalmopathy. Authors of the study amplified TCR beta CDR3 regions from RNA transcripts. Researchers ran a first-round RT-PCR on the TCR CDR3 using the HTBI primer set. Via MiXCR, TCRdb re-called the multiplex PCR reads, giving one row per CDR3 protein. The table shows a few hundred thousand distinct CDR3 sequences, with around 25% occurring only once. The sample comprised blood. The receptor source for this set is a man between 45 and 60 years old with Graves' hyperthyroidism.

V and J are TRBV5-1 and TRBJ2-7; 8 nucleotides match TRBD2. V trimming: 2 bases; J trimming: 2 bases; junction bases outside the gene matches: 3. The germline V gene has CDR1 SGHRS and CDR2 YFSETQ. The CDR3 sequence is 14 residues long. This CDR3 reads CASSFTSGPYEQYF. The CDR3 DNA follows: TGCGCCAGCAGCTTTACTAGCGGCCCCTACGAGCAGTACTTC.

This chain links TRBV19 with TRBJ2-7; D assignment may be TRBD1 or TRBD2 (5 bases each). V lost 1 base and J lost 2, with 12 bases in between. This CDR3 has 15 residues. Germline assignment: CDR1 LNHDA and CDR2 SQIVND (reference sequence). CDR3 region: CASSIVGVPTYEQYF. The DNA for the CDR3 is TGTGCCAGTAGTATAGTGGGGGTCCCCACCTACGAGCAGTACTTC.

This clonotype occurred many times. The rearrangement uses TRBV18 and TRBJ2-7; D is possibly TRBD1 (5 bases). The CDR3 extends over 13 amino acids. The V and J ends lost 3 bases and 4 bases respectively, with 10 bases between them. Germline V gives CDR1 KGHSH, CDR2 LQKENI. The CDR3 protein is CASSPTAFYEQYF. The CDR3 DNA reads as TGTGCCAGCTCACCGACAGCATTTTACGAGCAGTACTTC.

CDR3 protein: CATSDSWASRETQYF. DNA of the CDR3: TGTGCCACCAGTGATTCCTGGGCCTCGAGGGAGACCCAGTACTTC. This rearrangement joins TRBV24-1 to TRBJ2-5; no firm D call. The CDR3 consists of 15 residues. Germline assignment: CDR1 KGHDR and CDR2 SFDVKD. V shed 2 bases and J shed 5 bases, with 14 bases lying between them.

V usage is TRBV18 and J usage is TRBJ2-7; D is unclear. Trimming took off 3 bases at V and 4 bases at J, with 10 bases between the two ends. Germline loops: CDR1 KGHSH, CDR2 LQKENI. The CDR3 is 13 residues long. CDR3: CASSPHNWYEQYF. CDR3 nucleotide sequence: TGTGCCAGCTCACCCCATAACTGGTACGAGCAGTACTTC.

This clonotype has just a few counts. The J gene is TRBJ2-5, the V gene TRBV3-1; 8 bases agree with TRBD2. The CDR3 length is 15 residues. Germline CDR1 and CDR2: LGHDT and YNNKEL (reference sequence). The V gene end was trimmed by 8 bases and the J gene end by 0 bases; junction bases not matched to a gene: 8. Written as DNA, the CDR3 is TGTGCCAGCGCCGTGCAAGCGGGAGACCAAGAGACCCAGTACTTC. This encodes CASAVQAGDQETQYF.

This clonotype was observed at least ten times. The chain combines TRBV27 with TRBJ1-1, with unresolved D. Trimming removed 2 bases from V and 0 bases from J, with 10 bases in between. CDR1 is MNHEY and CDR2 is SMNVEV in the germline V gene (reference sequence). The CDR3 is 15 amino acids. Here the CDR3 DNA reads TGTGCCAGCAGTTTAAGCAGAACAATGAACACTGAAGCTTTCTTT. Its protein is CASSLSRTMNTEAFF.

This sequence joins TRBV14 and TRBJ1-2; maybe TRBD1 (6 bases). Germline V gives CDR1 SGHDN, CDR2 FVKESK. This CDR3 comprises 14 residues. Trimming cost V 1 base and J 8 bases, with 14 bases left between them. DNA of the CDR3: TGTGCCAGCAGCCAAGTTACAGGGTCGGTAGGCTACACCTTC. Translated: CASSQVTGSVGYTF.

This clonotype has at least ten counts. J is TRBJ1-1 and V is TRBV20-1; D gene ambiguous. Trimming cost V 4 bases and J 5 bases, with 20 bases left between them. The CDR3 consists of 15 residues. CDR1 is DFQATT, CDR2 SNEGSKA, per germline (reference sequence). In DNA, the CDR3 is TGCAGTGCTACAAAACCACGGGGAGCTTGGACTGAAGCTTTCTTT. Translated, it gives CSATKPRGAWTEAFF.

This clonotype was counted many times. This chain joins TRBV4-1 and TRBJ2-3; 9 bases fit TRBD2. V dropped 5 bases and J dropped 3; count of bases not matched to a gene: 6. This CDR3 is built from 15 residues. CDR1 is MGHRA and CDR2 is YSYEKL in the germline V gene. The CDR3 loop reads CASSEIAGVTDTQYF. CDR3 coding DNA: TGCGCCAGCAGCGAGATAGCGGGAGTAACAGATACGCAGTATTTT.

The rearrangement joins TRBV7-2 to TRBJ2-3; 9 nucleotides line up with TRBD2. J was trimmed by 1 base and V by 3 bases; bases with no gene match: 14. Germline loops: CDR1 SGHTA, CDR2 FQGNSA. CDR3 length: 19 residues. The CDR3 sequence is CASSFYFPGAGGGTDTQYF. The CDR3 bases are TGTGCCAGCAGCTTTTATTTCCCCGGAGCGGGAGGCGGCACAGATACGCAGTATTTT.

This clonotype was picked up a small number of times. V usage is TRBV7-7 and J usage is TRBJ2-3; D is perhaps TRBD2 (6 bases). Looked up from germline, CDR1 is SSHAT and CDR2 is FNYEAQ (reference sequence). Trimming stripped 5 bases from V and 3 bases from J, with 18 bases between. The CDR3 is 16 residues long. The CDR3 coding sequence is TGTGCCAGCAGCAGTGGACTACGAGGAGGGACAGATACGCAGTATTTT. Translating it yields CASSSGLRGGTDTQYF.

This clonotype showed up just a few times. The genes are TRBV7-9 and TRBJ1-1; TRBD1 matches at 9 bases. The CDR3 length is 16 residues. Germline lookup yields CDR1 SEHNR and CDR2 FQNEAQ (reference sequence). After removal of 1 base from V and 3 bases from J, the junction contained 6 bases not matched to a gene. The CDR3 nucleotides are TGTGCCAGCAGCTTAGAGGGGACAGGGAGGTACACTGAAGCTTTCTTT. It codes for CASSLEGTGRYTEAFF.

This chain uses TRBV10-2 with TRBJ1-1; TRBD1 agrees at 9 bases. Trimming removed 5 bases from V and 5 bases from J; junction bases left unmatched: 9. This CDR3 contains 15 residues. The germline V gene encodes CDR1 WSHSY and CDR2 SAAADI. The CDR3 coding sequence is TGCGCCAGCAGTCATACAGGGGGCGCGATAACTGAAGCTTTCTTT. Amino acids: CASSHTGGAITEAFF.